These T cell receptor beta chains were read from a single sample in a study of blood T cell repertoires in COVID-19. The assay was immunoSEQ multiplex PCR, and TCRdb's table has in-frame clones only and misses some. Among under 200,000 clones listed, approximately 81% were seen once. Sequenced sample: peripheral blood. All receptors come from a man aged 35-49 years with acute or convalescent COVID-19. The CDR3 runs from the conserved cysteine through the conserved F or W. Fields, in order: V gene, J gene, clone size, CDR3 protein. Expanded clones are given a class, and other clones once, few, many or no size at all.

TRBV5-5	TRBJ2-5	-	CASSLGLQETQYF
TRBV2	TRBJ1-1	-	CASSDPAVGGAFF
TRBV10-3	TRBJ1-2	-	CAISESRDSDGYTF
TRBV9	TRBJ1-2	-	CASSFGQGKYGYTF
TRBV5-8	TRBJ2-3	-	CASSLGTSGGFSTDTQYF
TRBV19	TRBJ1-2	-	CASSIGANYGYTF
TRBV2	TRBJ2-5	-	CASSDTGSPLETQYF
TRBV7-9	TRBJ2-5	-	CASSQDRVQETQYF
TRBV19	TRBJ1-5	once	CASSILGGGNQPQHF
TRBV7-2	TRBJ2-7	once	CASSFRDRSYEQYF